This T cell receptor (beta chain) was observed in a study of blood T cells in healthy people across ages. The V end was cut by 2 bases, the J end by 1 base, with 10 bases between. The CDR3 length is 15 residues. Study outcomes and limitations: A strong correlation between TCR beta diversity and naive T cell percentage was seen.

A second PCR of about 7 to 11 cycles used a sample-barcoded 5' primer and a J-beta primer mix. TCRdb used MiXCR to reprocess the 5' RACE reads, holding one entry per CDR3 protein. This table has approximately 850,000 distinct CDR3 sequences, about 62% appearing once. Donation came from healthy Caucasian individuals in Russia who were aged 6 to 90. The authors extracted at least 5 micrograms of total RNA per sample. This clonotype was detected once. The antigen is unknown. V usage is TRBV12-3 or TRBV12-4 and J usage is TRBJ2-3; D uncertain. The sample taken for sequencing was blood. The source is a man aged 25 to 45 in good health. CDR3 protein: CASSLSRMRTDTQYF. CDR3 sequence (DNA): TGTGCCAGCAGTTTATCGAGGATGCGCACAGATACGCAGTATTTT.